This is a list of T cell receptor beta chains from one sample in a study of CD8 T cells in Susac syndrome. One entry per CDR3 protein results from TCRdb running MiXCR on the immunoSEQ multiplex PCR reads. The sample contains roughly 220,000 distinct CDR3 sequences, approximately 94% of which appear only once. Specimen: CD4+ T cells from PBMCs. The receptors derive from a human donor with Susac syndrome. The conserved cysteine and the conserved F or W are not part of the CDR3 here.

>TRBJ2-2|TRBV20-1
SARATSGGGGKVGELF
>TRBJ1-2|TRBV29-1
SVGQGAGYT
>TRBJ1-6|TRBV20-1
SVGQLRDNSPLH
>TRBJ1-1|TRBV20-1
SAPYQLNTEAF
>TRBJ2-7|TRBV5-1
ASSSSWDRSSYEQY
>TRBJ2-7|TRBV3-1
ASSQVSREQY
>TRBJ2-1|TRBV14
ASSQVYGGLYNEQF
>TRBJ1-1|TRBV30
AWSVARNTEAF
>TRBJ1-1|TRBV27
ASSLTGVTVRNTEAF
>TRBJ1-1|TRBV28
ASSLLQTEAF